This T cell receptor (beta chain) was captured in a study of T cells expressing NK-cell markers. Study summary: The study drew TCR beta repertoires from sorted CD3+CD56+NKG2C+, CD3+CD56+NKG2C- and CD3+CD56-NKG2C+ T cells.

TCRdb reworked the 5' RACE reads into one entry per CDR3 protein, no DNA. Here the sample table reports some 500,000 distinct CDR3 sequences. The CDR3 covers 19 residues. Germline V gives CDR1 SGHAT, CDR2 FQDESV (reference sequence). Input material: blood T cells: a sorted CD56 or NKG2C T cell subset, CD4+ or CD8+ T cells, or bulk PBMC T cells (not recorded which). This chain joins TRBV11-1 and TRBJ1-2; with no DNA, the TCRdb D assignment of TRBD1 cannot be verified. This receptor was obtained from a woman aged 45-65 years in good health. The CDR3 region is CASSFIRDPTSPYGYGYTF.